A selection of T cell receptor beta chains follows, all from one sample in a study of blood T cell repertoires in COVID-19. TCRdb's copy holds only in-frame clones and misses some; the assay was immunoSEQ multiplex PCR. The repertoire holds under 150,000 clones, with 65% to 85% as singletons. Sample: peripheral blood. The receptors here all came from a woman at least 80 years old with acute or convalescent COVID-19. Each CDR3 is given with its conserved first and last residue. The D gene is left open where the match is weak.

TRBV13	TRBJ2-3	TRBD2	CASSRRREYSGYTQYF
TRBV2	TRBJ1-2	.	CASSDQGRYGYTF
TRBV27	TRBJ1-1	.	CASSHKPHRDTEAFF
TRBV3-1/TRBV3-2	TRBJ2-2	.	CASRRGNTGELFF
TRBV7-9	TRBJ2-2	TRBD2	CASSPRGGDTGELFF
TRBV6-2/TRBV6-3	TRBJ2-2	.	CASSYGDSLGTGELFF
TRBV7-8	TRBJ2-2	.	CASSPSRGSGRNGELFF
TRBV10-2	TRBJ1-2	.	CASSETPELNYGYTF
TRBV9	TRBJ2-1	.	CASSGASRGGTNEQFF
TRBV14	TRBJ1-4	.	CASSQGALWGGEKLFF
TRBV5-6	TRBJ1-1	.	CASRVVGGTEAFF
TRBV19	TRBJ2-1	TRBD1	CASSTRDRQYNEQFF
TRBV19	TRBJ1-4	.	CASSSTGSPNEKLFF
TRBV6-2/TRBV6-3	TRBJ2-7	TRBD2	CASSYPTSGAYSYEQYF
TRBV19	TRBJ2-3	.	CASSSPGYTDTQYF
TRBV12-3/TRBV12-4	TRBJ2-5	.	CASGVGVAQYF
TRBV6-2/TRBV6-3	TRBJ2-3	TRBD2	CASSRRLAASTDTQYF
TRBV10-3	TRBJ1-1	TRBD1	CATRAQGSNTEAFF
TRBV4-1	TRBJ1-4	TRBD1	CASSQVQGLSEKLFF
TRBV29-1	TRBJ1-1	.	CSVGTVMNTEAFF
TRBV11-2	TRBJ2-2	TRBD2	CASTSGRNTGELFF
TRBV3-1/TRBV3-2	TRBJ2-3	.	CASSRAPSTDTQYF
TRBV5-5	TRBJ1-1	.	CASSLGGLPEAFF
TRBV19	TRBJ2-2	.	CASSPTVNTGELFF
TRBV15	TRBJ2-3	TRBD2	CATSRDSGGPTDTQYF
TRBV4-3	TRBJ1-6	.	CASSQARDFNSPLHF
TRBV4-3	TRBJ1-4	.	CASSQRSGDEKLFF
TRBV18	TRBJ2-1	TRBD2	CASSPKSGFGGGVLSSYNEQFF
TRBV4-2	TRBJ1-5	TRBD1	CASSSGTGVGDQPQHF
TRBV6-5	TRBJ1-1	TRBD1	CASKDRGLVEAFF
TRBV2	TRBJ2-7	.	CATRGLVTSYEQYF
TRBV27	TRBJ1-2	.	CASSSSPGRPLTGAHTYGYTF
TRBV6-2/TRBV6-3	TRBJ2-2	TRBD1	CASSPLPGQGMNTGELFF
TRBV3-1/TRBV3-2	TRBJ2-1	TRBD2	CASSQGRGGGNYNEQFF
TRBV5-8	TRBJ2-1	TRBD1	CASIRTTGANEQFF
TRBV27	TRBJ2-3	TRBD2	CASSSSNPSGGAGSTDTQYF
TRBV7-2	TRBJ1-5	.	CASSLDLIQPQHF
TRBV2	TRBJ2-1	TRBD2	CASGGLGKTSDNNEQFF
TRBV5-6	TRBJ1-2	TRBD1	CASSVGTASNYGYTF
TRBV6-2/TRBV6-3	TRBJ1-1	TRBD1	CASSYPGQGFEAFF
TRBV5-1	TRBJ1-5	.	CASSLLPSNQPQHF
TRBV6-5	TRBJ1-4	.	CASSYGQASTNEKLFF
TRBV9	TRBJ2-3	TRBD2	CASSVVLAGTDTQYF
TRBV6-2/TRBV6-3	TRBJ2-2	.	CASSYETTNTGELFF
TRBV19	TRBJ1-4	TRBD1	CASSPRDRGLEKLFF
TRBV18	TRBJ1-6	TRBD1	CASSIQGANSPLHF
TRBV7-2	TRBJ1-3	.	CASSLGQASGNTIYF
TRBV4-3	TRBJ2-1	.	CASSQEGAGREQFF
TRBV29-1	TRBJ2-1	TRBD2	CSVEDPSGPLYNEQFF
TRBV7-2	TRBJ1-2	.	CASSLAGQENGYTF
TRBV18	TRBJ1-1	TRBD1	CASSPFRGGQGYLVPEAFF
TRBV25-1	TRBJ2-7	TRBD2	CASSESGSGDYEQYF
TRBV4-3	TRBJ1-2	.	CASSQDVNYGYTF
TRBV7-6	TRBJ2-7	TRBD1	CASSKLGGRDEQYF
TRBV4-3	TRBJ1-2	TRBD1	CASSQQTGGASGYTF
TRBV7-9	TRBJ2-3	.	CASSLGGPQDTQYF
TRBV7-8	TRBJ2-7	.	CASSFGPMKVSSYEQYF
TRBV6-2/TRBV6-3	TRBJ1-4	.	CASSYSMAGWGDRGEKLFF
TRBV6-6	TRBJ1-1	.	CASSYMGQNTEAFF